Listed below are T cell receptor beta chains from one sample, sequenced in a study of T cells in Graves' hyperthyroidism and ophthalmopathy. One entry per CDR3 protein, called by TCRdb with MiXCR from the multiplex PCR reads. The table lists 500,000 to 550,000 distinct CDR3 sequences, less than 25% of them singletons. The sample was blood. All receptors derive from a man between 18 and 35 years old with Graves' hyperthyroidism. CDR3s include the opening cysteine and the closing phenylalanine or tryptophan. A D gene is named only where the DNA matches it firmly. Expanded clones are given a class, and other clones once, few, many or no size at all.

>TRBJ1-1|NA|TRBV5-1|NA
TGCGCCAGCAGCGGCGGGGTAATCAACACTGTAGCTTTCTTT
CASSGGVINTVAFF
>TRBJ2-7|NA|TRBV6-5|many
TGTGCCAGCAGTTACTCTGGGGTAATCTACGAGCAGTACTTC
CASSYSGVIYEQYF
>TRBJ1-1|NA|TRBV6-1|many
TGTGCCAGCAGTCCGAGGGGCGAAACTGAAGCTTTCTTT
CASSPRGETEAFF
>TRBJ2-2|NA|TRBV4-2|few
TGTGCCAGCAGCCAAGATGTGTTGGCCAGCGGGACCGGGGAGCTGTTTTTT
CASSQDVLASGTGELFF
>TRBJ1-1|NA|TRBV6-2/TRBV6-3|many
TGTGCCAGCAGTTACTCTACAGGGAGTACTGAAGCTTTCTTT
CASSYSTGSTEAFF
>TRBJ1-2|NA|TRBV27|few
TGTGCCAGCAGTTTATGGACAGTATCTAACTATGGCTACACCTTC
CASSLWTVSNYGYTF
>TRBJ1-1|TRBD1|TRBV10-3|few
TGTGCCATCAGGGCGCAGGGGGCCGGGGACACTGAAGCTTTCTTT
CAIRAQGAGDTEAFF
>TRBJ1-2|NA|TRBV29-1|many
TGCAGCGTTGAAGGAAACCTCCGGGACGGCCCCTATGGCTACACCTTC
CSVEGNLRDGPYGYTF
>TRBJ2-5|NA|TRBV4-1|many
TGCGCCAGCAGCCAAGCGGTCAGTGAGACCCAGTACTTC
CASSQAVSETQYF
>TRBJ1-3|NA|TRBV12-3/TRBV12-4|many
TGTGCCAGCAGTTTAGGGCAATCAGGAAACACCATATATTTT
CASSLGQSGNTIYF
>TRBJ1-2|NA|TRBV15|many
TGTGCCACCAGCAGGCCCGACAGGCACTATGGCTACACCTTC
CATSRPDRHYGYTF
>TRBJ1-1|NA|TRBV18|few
TGTGCCAGCTCACCACTCCCCTTGGCCGAAGCTTTCTTT
CASSPLPLAEAFF
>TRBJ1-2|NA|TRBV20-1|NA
TGCAGCTTTGGGCCAGATTCCTATGGCTACACCTTC
CSFGPDSYGYTF
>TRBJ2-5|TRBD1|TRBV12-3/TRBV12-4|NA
TGTGCCAGCCGGTACCCGGGACAGCACCAGACCCAGTACTTC
CASRYPGQHQTQYF
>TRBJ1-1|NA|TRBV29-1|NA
TGCAGCGGGATCCCCATGAACACTGAAGCTTTCTTT
CSGIPMNTEAFF
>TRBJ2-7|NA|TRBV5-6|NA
TGTGCCAGCAGCCCCCAAGACGTCAGTTACTACGAGCAGTACTTC
CASSPQDVSYYEQYF
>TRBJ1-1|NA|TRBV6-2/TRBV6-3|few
TGTGCCAGCAGTTACTCCGGCACCCCAGGGGAACCTGAAGCTTTCTTT
CASSYSGTPGEPEAFF
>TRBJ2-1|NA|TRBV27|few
TGTGCCAGCAGTTTATCGACGGTATCGGGGAATGAGCAGTTCTTC
CASSLSTVSGNEQFF
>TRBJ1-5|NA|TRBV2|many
TGTGCCAGCAAAGCCGATAGCAATCAGCCCCAGCATTTT
CASKADSNQPQHF
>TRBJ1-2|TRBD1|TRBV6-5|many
TGTGCCAGCAGTTACTCGGACAGGTCCTATGGCTACACCTTC
CASSYSDRSYGYTF
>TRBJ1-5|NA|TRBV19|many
TGTGCCAGTAGTTGGGTCCACGATCAGCCCCAGCATTTT
CASSWVHDQPQHF
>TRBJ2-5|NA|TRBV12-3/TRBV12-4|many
TGTGCCAGCAGTTTAGGTCTAGGGGGGAAAGAGACCCAGTACTTC
CASSLGLGGKETQYF
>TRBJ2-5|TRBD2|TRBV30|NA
TGTGCCTGGAGCGGGACTAGCGGGAACCAAGAGACCCAGTACTTC
CAWSGTSGNQETQYF
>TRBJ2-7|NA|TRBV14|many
TGTGCCAGCAGCCAAGAAGAGCAGTACTTC
CASSQEEQYF
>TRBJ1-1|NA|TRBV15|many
TGTGCCACCAGCAGATCGGGGAGGGTTGAAGCTTTCTTT
CATSRSGRVEAFF
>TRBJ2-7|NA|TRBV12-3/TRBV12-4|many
TGTGCCAGCAGTTTTGGGACACTAAACTACGAGCAGTACTTC
CASSFGTLNYEQYF
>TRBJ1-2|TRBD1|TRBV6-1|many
TGTGCCAGCAACTCGGGACAGGGCCTTTGGGGCTACACCTTC
CASNSGQGLWGYTF
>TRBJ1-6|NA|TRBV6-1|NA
TGTGCCAGCAGCCCCTTGACAGTCGGCACCTATTCACCCCTCCACTTT
CASSPLTVGTYSPLHF
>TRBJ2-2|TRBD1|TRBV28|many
TGTGCCAGCAGTTTGGGGACAGGGGGGAGAACCGGGGAGCTGTTTTTT
CASSLGTGGRTGELFF
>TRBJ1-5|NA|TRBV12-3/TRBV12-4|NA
TGTGCCAGCAGTTCTTTCGAGCAGCCCCAGCATTTC
CASSSFEQPQHF
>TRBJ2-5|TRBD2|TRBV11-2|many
TGTGCCAGCAGCCCTGCGCGCGGGGGGGAAGGAGAGACCCAGTACTTC
CASSPARGGEGETQYF
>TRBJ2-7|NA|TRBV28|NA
TGTGCCAGCAGTTTAATTTTTGGGGAGCAGTACTTC
CASSLIFGEQYF
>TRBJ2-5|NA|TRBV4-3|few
TGCGCCAGCAGCCAAGATAGGGCCGAGACCCAGTACTTC
CASSQDRAETQYF
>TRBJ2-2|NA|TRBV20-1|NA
TGCAGTGCTAGAGACCCGGTAAACACCGGGGAGCTGTTTTTT
CSARDPVNTGELFF
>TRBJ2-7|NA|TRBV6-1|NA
TGTGCCAGCAGTGAAGGGACTGCTTTAGAGCAGTACTTC
CASSEGTALEQYF
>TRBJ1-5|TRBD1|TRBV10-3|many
TGTGCCATCACGGGACAGATCAATCAGCCCCAGCATTTT
CAITGQINQPQHF
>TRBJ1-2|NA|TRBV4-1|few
TGCGCCAGCAGCCAAGACGGGGCTCTTGACTATGGCTACACCTTC
CASSQDGALDYGYTF
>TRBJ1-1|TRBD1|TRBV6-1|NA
TGTGCCAGCACCCCCCAGGGGGGACACATGAACACTGAAGCTTTCTTT
CASTPQGGHMNTEAFF
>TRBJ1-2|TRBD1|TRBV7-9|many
TGTGCCAGCAGCTGGGGGACAGTGCCCTATGGCTACACCTTC
CASSWGTVPYGYTF
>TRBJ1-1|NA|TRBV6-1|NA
TGTGCCAGCGGTCCGACAATACAGGGCCCTCGGAACACTGAAGCTTTCTTT
CASGPTIQGPRNTEAFF
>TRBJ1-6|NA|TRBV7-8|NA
TGTGCCAGCAGCTCCCCCGGGACCGTCAATTCACCCCTCCACTTT
CASSSPGTVNSPLHF
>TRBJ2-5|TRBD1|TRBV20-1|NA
TGCAGTGCTAGAGGACAGGGGACCCAGTACTTC
CSARGQGTQYF
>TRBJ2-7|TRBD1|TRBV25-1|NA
TGTGCCAGCAGTGAGTCCGGGACAGGGTACGAGCAGTACTTC
CASSESGTGYEQYF
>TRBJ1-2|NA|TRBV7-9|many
TGTGCCAGCAGCTCAACAGGGTATGGCTACACCTTC
CASSSTGYGYTF
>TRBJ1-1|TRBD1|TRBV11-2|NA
TGTGCCAGCAACTCCGGACAGGGGGCGCCTACTGAAGCTTTCTTT
CASNSGQGAPTEAFF
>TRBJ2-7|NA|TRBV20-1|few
TGCAGTGCTAGGCCCACCAGATCCTACGAGCAGTACTTC
CSARPTRSYEQYF
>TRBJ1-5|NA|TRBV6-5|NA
TGTGCCAGCCTTCTCGACGGGGGCAATCAGCCCCAGCATTTT
CASLLDGGNQPQHF
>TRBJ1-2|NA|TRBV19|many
TGTGCCAGTAGTATTCAACAGCAGGCCCTCAACTATGGCTACACCTTC
CASSIQQQALNYGYTF
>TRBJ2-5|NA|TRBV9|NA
TGTGCCAGCAGACCACATGGACAGATACAAGAGACCCAGTACTTC
CASRPHGQIQETQYF
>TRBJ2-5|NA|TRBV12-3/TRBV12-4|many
TGTGCCAGCAGTTTAGGACAGACTGGGGAGACCCAGTACTTC
CASSLGQTGETQYF
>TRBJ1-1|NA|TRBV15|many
TGTGCCACCAGCAGAGAGGAGGGGCGAGCTTTCTTT
CATSREEGRAFF
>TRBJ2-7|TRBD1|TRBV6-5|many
TGTGCCAGCAGTTGGGACAGGTGGACCTACGAGCAGTACTTC
CASSWDRWTYEQYF
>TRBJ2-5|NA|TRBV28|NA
TGTGCCAGCAGTTTATTATTGCAACTGACCCAGTACTTC
CASSLLLQLTQYF